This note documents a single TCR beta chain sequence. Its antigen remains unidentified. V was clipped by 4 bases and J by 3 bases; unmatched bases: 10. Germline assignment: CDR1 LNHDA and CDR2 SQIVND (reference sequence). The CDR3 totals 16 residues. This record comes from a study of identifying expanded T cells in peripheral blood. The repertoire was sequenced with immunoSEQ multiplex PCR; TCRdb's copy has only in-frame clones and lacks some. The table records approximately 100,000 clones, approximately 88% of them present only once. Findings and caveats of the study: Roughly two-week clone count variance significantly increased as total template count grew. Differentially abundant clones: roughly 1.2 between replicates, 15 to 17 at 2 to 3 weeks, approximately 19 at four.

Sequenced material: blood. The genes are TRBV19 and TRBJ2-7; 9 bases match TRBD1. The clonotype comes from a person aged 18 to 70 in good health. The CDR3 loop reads CASSKEPGQGNYEQYF. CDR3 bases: TGTGCCAGTAGTAAAGAACCGGGACAGGGCAACTACGAGCAGTACTTC.